This T cell receptor beta chain was identified in a study of glioma-infiltrating T cells after dendritic cell vaccination. Across the study: Patients had newly diagnosed or recurrent glioblastoma and received dendritic cell vaccines. The vaccine used monocyte-derived dendritic cells pulsed overnight with autologous tumor lysate.

Measured with immunoSEQ multiplex PCR; TCRdb has only the in-frame clones, and not every one. Of approximately 110,000 clones listed, around 89% are singletons. A note on this clone: Other nucleotide sequences in the sample specify the same CDR3.

Time point denoted: after dendritic cell vaccination, including at tumor progression/relapse. Blood PBMC samples: pre-vaccination, two weeks post third vaccination, and at tumor progression. After removal of 0 bases from V and 2 bases from J, the junction contained 6 bases not matched to a gene. Germline V gene sequence: CDR1 SGDLS, CDR2 YYNGEE. CDR3 length: 16 residues. This sample comprised blood, obtained after dendritic cell vaccination. The sequence was obtained from a human donor with glioblastoma. This chain connects TRBV9 to TRBJ2-3, with TRBD2 matching over 7 bases. CDR3 residues: CASSVASAGPTDTQYF. CDR3 coding DNA: TGTGCCAGCAGCGTAGCTTCAGCGGGACCCACAGATACGCAGTATTTT.